Listed below are T cell receptor beta chains from one sample, sequenced in a study of vaccination and CD4 T cells after COVID-19. TCRdb redid the calling of the PCR reads with MiXCR, one entry per CDR3 protein. The top ten clones hold roughly 2.6% of a sample with roughly 19,000 distinct CDR3 sequences, approximately 48% of them seen once. The antigens these receptors bind are not known. This specimen consisted of CD4+ T cells from blood, cultured in vitro, obtained after SARS-CoV-2 vaccination. These receptors came from a human donor who had recovered from COVID-19. Both conserved end residues are part of each CDR3. D genes are given only for firm matches. The size of a clone is reported for some rows only, either as once, few or many, or as a class for expanded clones.

V	D	J	size	CDR3	DNA
TRBV7-9	TRBD1	TRBJ2-1	NA	CASSNRQGVNEQFF	TGTGCCAGCAGCAACCGACAGGGGGTAAATGAGCAGTTCTTC
TRBV20-1	NA	TRBJ1-2	few	CSAVRGSNYGYTF	TGCAGTGCCGTCAGGGGCTCTAACTATGGCTACACCTTC
TRBV11-3	NA	TRBJ1-2	NA	CASSSGSFNYGYTF	TGTGCCAGCAGCTCGGGATCTTTTAACTATGGCTACACCTTC
TRBV7-2	NA	TRBJ1-6	NA	CASSLSGPGMNSPLHF	TGTGCCAGCAGCTTATCCGGCCCAGGGATGAATTCACCCCTCCACTTT
TRBV11-2	NA	TRBJ2-5	NA	CASSAGLQETQYF	TGTGCCAGCAGCGCGGGACTTCAAGAGACCCAGTACTTC
TRBV20-1	NA	TRBJ2-3	few	CSARGPVRADTQYF	TGCAGTGCTAGAGGGCCCGTCAGGGCAGATACGCAGTATTTT
TRBV15	TRBD1	TRBJ1-2	NA	CATSTGETGGWGYTF	TGTGCCACCAGCACCGGCGAGACAGGGGGCTGGGGCTACACCTTC
TRBV7-3	NA	TRBJ1-1	NA	CASSRDRNTEAFF	TGTGCCAGCAGCCGCGACCGTAACACTGAAGCTTTCTTT
TRBV19	TRBD1	TRBJ2-7	NA	CASGERQGRQQYF	TGTGCCAGTGGAGAACGACAGGGGCGACAGCAGTACTTC
TRBV27	NA	TRBJ1-3	NA	CASSPRQGGNTIYF	TGTGCCAGCAGTCCCCGTCAGGGGGGAAACACCATATATTTT
TRBV4-1	NA	TRBJ1-5	NA	CASSQDSQSYSNQPQHF	TGCGCCAGCAGCCAAGACTCTCAGTCATATAGCAATCAGCCCCAGCATTTT
TRBV7-9	TRBD2	TRBJ2-7	NA	CASSLVRWAGGYEQYF	TGTGCCAGCAGCTTAGTCCGGTGGGCGGGAGGGTACGAGCAGTACTTC
TRBV6-1	NA	TRBJ1-4	NA	CASTEFEKLFF	TGTGCCAGCACGGAGTTTGAAAAACTGTTTTTT
TRBV20-1	NA	TRBJ1-1	NA	CSADVKLGMERNTEAFF	TGCAGTGCCGACGTCAAACTTGGAATGGAGAGGAACACTGAAGCTTTCTTT
TRBV15	TRBD2	TRBJ2-7	NA	CATSRDQAGGSYEQYF	TGTGCCACCAGCAGAGATCAAGCGGGAGGATCCTACGAGCAGTACTTC
TRBV28	NA	TRBJ2-1	NA	CASSSLRNGGEQFF	TGTGCCAGCAGTTCTCTGAGGAATGGCGGTGAGCAGTTCTTC
TRBV27	NA	TRBJ1-1	few	CASRSLSSNTEAFF	TGTGCCAGCAGATCCCTAAGCTCGAACACTGAAGCTTTCTTT
TRBV20-1	NA	TRBJ1-3	NA	CSAGISSGNTIYF	TGCAGTGCCGGGATTAGCTCTGGAAACACCATATATTTT
TRBV19	NA	TRBJ1-1	NA	CAGSPGRRDTEAFF	TGTGCCGGTAGTCCAGGACGTCGGGATACTGAAGCTTTCTTT
TRBV7-2	TRBD2	TRBJ2-7	NA	CASSLTIRTSGGYEQYF	TGTGCCAGCAGCTTAACGATAAGGACTAGCGGGGGGTACGAGCAGTACTTC
TRBV30	TRBD1	TRBJ1-5	NA	CAWSRDRVAQPQHF	TGTGCCTGGAGCCGGGACAGGGTAGCTCAGCCCCAGCATTTT
TRBV27	NA	TRBJ1-2	NA	CASMGASYGYTF	TGTGCCAGCATGGGGGCCAGCTATGGCTACACCTTC
TRBV6-5	NA	TRBJ1-1	NA	CASSYRLDSTEAFF	TGTGCCAGCAGTTACCGCCTTGACAGCACTGAAGCTTTCTTT
TRBV19	NA	TRBJ2-1	NA	CASSPGFIYNEQFF	TGTGCCAGTAGTCCGGGCTTCATCTACAATGAGCAGTTCTTC
TRBV7-3	TRBD2	TRBJ2-1	NA	CASSPTSGRGDEQFF	TGTGCCAGCAGCCCAACTAGCGGGAGGGGGGATGAGCAGTTCTTC
TRBV6-1	NA	TRBJ2-5	NA	CASTEGGSKETQYF	TGTGCCAGCACCGAAGGAGGGTCCAAAGAGACCCAGTACTTC
TRBV19	TRBD2	TRBJ2-7	NA	CASSITSGSSYEQYF	TGTGCCAGTAGTATAACTAGCGGGAGCTCCTACGAGCAGTACTTC
TRBV7-8	NA	TRBJ2-2	once	CASSYGVGELFF	TGTGCCAGCAGTTATGGGGTCGGGGAGCTGTTTTTT